The rows below give T cell receptor beta chains drawn from one sample of a study of T cell changes during pregnancy in multiple sclerosis. Repertoires were generated with immunoSEQ multiplex PCR, while TCRdb's copy carries only in-frame clones and drops some. The top ten hold 0.8% of the sample, which has about 28,000 clones, roughly nine tenths seen once. This specimen consisted of CD4+ T cells from peripheral blood mononuclear cells, obtained in the second trimester of pregnancy. These TCRs come from a female donor with multiple sclerosis, enrolled in a pregnancy study. CDR3s include the opening cysteine and the closing phenylalanine or tryptophan. A D gene is named only where the DNA matches it firmly. Where a row states a size, it is once, few, many or the class of an expanded clone; other rows omit it.

- | TRBJ1-2 | - | TRBV5-4 | CASSPPPVGGTNYGYTF | TGTGCCAGCAGCCCACCCCCGGTCGGGGGTACCAACTATGGCTACACCTTC
- | TRBJ2-5 | TRBD2 | TRBV2 | CASIRGTSGQETQYF | TGTGCCAGCATACGAGGGACTAGCGGCCAAGAGACCCAGTACTTC
- | TRBJ1-1 | - | TRBV4-3 | CASSQGRQALNTEAFF | TGCGCCAGCAGCCAAGGAAGACAGGCCTTGAACACTGAAGCTTTCTTT
few | TRBJ1-2 | TRBD1 | TRBV28 | CASSSTGGINYGYTF | TGTGCCAGCAGTTCCACAGGGGGGATAAACTATGGCTACACCTTC
- | TRBJ2-4 | - | TRBV27 | CASSSSSIQYF | -
- | TRBJ2-2 | - | TRBV5-4 | CASSPRGGPLSVGELFF | TGTGCCAGCAGCCCTAGGGGGGGGCCCCTCTCGGTCGGGGAGCTGTTTTTT
- | TRBJ1-2 | TRBD1 | TRBV2 | CASRKLRTGGIGYTF | TGTGCCAGCAGGAAACTAAGGACAGGGGGCATTGGCTACACCTTC
- | TRBJ1-1 | - | TRBV5-1 | CASSLVGGAWTEAFF | TGCGCCAGCAGCTTGGTAGGGGGGGCTTGGACTGAAGCTTTCTTT
- | TRBJ2-3 | - | TRBV2 | CASSERGTDTQYF | TGTGCCAGCAGTGAGAGGGGCACAGATACGCAGTATTTT
- | TRBJ2-1 | - | TRBV4-2 | CASSQDEARLRYEQFF | TGTGCCAGCAGCCAAGATGAGGCTAGATTACGCTATGAGCAGTTCTTC
few | TRBJ1-3 | - | TRBV19 | CASSPVVTGGNTIYF | TGTGCCAGTAGCCCTGTGGTGACGGGGGGAAACACCATATATTTT
few | TRBJ2-2 | - | TRBV7-2 | CASSLTRLLNTGELFF | TGTGCCAGCAGCTTGACTAGACTCCTGAACACCGGGGAGCTGTTTTTT
once | TRBJ2-1 | TRBD1 | TRBV9 | CASSVRGTAHNEQFF | TGTGCCAGCAGCGTCCGAGGGACAGCCCATAATGAGCAGTTCTTC
- | TRBJ2-2 | - | TRBV7-2 | CASSFFRNTGELFF | TGTGCCAGCAGCTTTTTCAGAAACACCGGGGAGCTGTTTTTT
few | TRBJ1-6 | - | TRBV7-8 | CASSTDYSPLHF | TGTGCCAGCAGCACAGATTACTCACCCCTCCACTTT
- | TRBJ2-3 | - | TRBV10-3 | CAISDKNQGKGDTQYF | TGTGCCATCAGTGATAAGAACCAGGGTAAGGGAGATACGCAGTATTTT
- | TRBJ1-5 | - | TRBV5-1 | CASSPALAGQPQHF | TGCGCCAGCAGCCCGGCGTTGGCGGGTCAGCCCCAGCATTTT
- | TRBJ1-2 | - | TRBV11-2 | CASSPSLASYGYTF | TGTGCCAGCAGCCCGTCCTTAGCCTCCTATGGCTACACCTTC
- | TRBJ1-3 | - | TRBV7-6 | CASSSSRSSGNTIYF | TGTGCCAGCAGCTCATCGCGGAGCTCTGGAAACACCATATATTTT
- | TRBJ1-2 | TRBD1 | TRBV5-4 | CASTPTGENYGYTF | TGTGCCAGCACCCCGACAGGGGAGAACTATGGCTACACCTTC